The present entry profiles one TCR beta chain with its context. The data were taken from a study of blood T cell repertoires in COVID-19. On the study more broadly: COVID-19 samples, acute and convalescent, were from the United States, Italy and Spain. PBMCs, B-cell-depleted T cells, or T cells were the source of the cDNA or gDNA that made up the material.

Germline V CDR1 and CDR2: SNHLY, FYNNEI. The CDR3 loop spans 17 amino acids. V shed 2 bases and J shed 2 bases, with 17 bases lying between them. Profiling relied on immunoSEQ multiplex PCR, and the TCRdb table lists in-frame clones only, not all of them. The profile shows approximately 150,000 clones, over 80% of them singletons. The participants were between roughly 18 and 89 years old and came from under 25 US areas. Recovered participants had two consecutive negative NP/OP PCR tests, healthcare professional clearance, or symptom resolution. This sequence originates from a woman in her thirties or forties who had recovered from COVID-19. Sample: PBMCs or T cells enriched from blood (not recorded which). The chain couples TRBV2 to TRBJ2-3; possibly TRBD2 for D (5 bases). This chain's CDR3 is CASSERMGVSPTDTQYF. The CDR3 DNA is TGTGCCAGCAGTGAAAGGATGGGAGTCTCCCCCACAGATACGCAGTATTTT.